This TCR beta chain was captured in a study of Ad26.COV2.S vaccination and SARS-CoV-2 variants. Overall study: Enrolled in COV1001, the donor was in the Ad26.COV2.S trial arm, which received the vaccine.

Treatment in this sample: around 19 received Ad26.COV2.S at low or high dose, single or two shots; about 5 received placebo; per-sample allocation not given. Specimens were obtained on day 63 following the first vaccine or placebo injection. Only in-frame clones appear in the TCRdb table, and some are missing; sequencing was by immunoSEQ multiplex PCR. The sample gives about 250,000 clones, approximately 88% of which show up once; 2.9% is in the top ten. On this clone itself: Its antigen remains unidentified.

This CDR3 is 14 amino acids long. Germline CDR1 reads MNHEY; CDR2 reads SMNVEV (reference sequence). V was clipped by 7 bases and J by 7 bases; unmatched bases: 7. Study conclusions and caveats: Substantial breadth was reportedly displayed by spike-specific CD8+ and CD4+ T cell responses after vaccination. In TCR breadth and depth analyses, total T cell responses may have been underestimated.

V usage is TRBV27 and J usage is TRBJ1-6; 7 nucleotides align to TRBD1. This specimen was peripheral blood, taken in a trial of Ad26.COV2.S vaccine versus placebo. This clonotype was obtained from a person between 18 and 65 years old who received the Ad26.COV2.S COVID-19 vaccine or a placebo. CDR3 sequence: CASKRDRANSPLHF. CDR3 coding DNA: TGTGCCAGCAAACGAGACAGGGCCAATTCACCCCTCCACTTT.